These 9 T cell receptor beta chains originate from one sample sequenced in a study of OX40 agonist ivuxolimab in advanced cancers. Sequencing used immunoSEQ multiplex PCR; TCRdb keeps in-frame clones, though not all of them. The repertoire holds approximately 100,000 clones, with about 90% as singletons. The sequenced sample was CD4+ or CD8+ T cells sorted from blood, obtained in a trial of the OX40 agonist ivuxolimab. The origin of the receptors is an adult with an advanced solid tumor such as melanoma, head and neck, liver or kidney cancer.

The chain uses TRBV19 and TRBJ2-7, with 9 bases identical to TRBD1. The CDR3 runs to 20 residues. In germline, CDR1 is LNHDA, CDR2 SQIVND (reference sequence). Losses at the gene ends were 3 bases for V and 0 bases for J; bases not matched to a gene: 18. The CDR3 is CASSIRTGGFFGHLSYEQYF. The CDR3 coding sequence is TGTGCCAGTAGTATCCGAACAGGGGGCTTTTTCGGCCACCTCTCCTACGAGCAGTACTTC. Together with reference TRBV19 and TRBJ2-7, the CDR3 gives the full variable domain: DGGITQSPKYLFRKEGQNVTLSCEQNLNHDAMYWYRQDPGQGLRLIYYSQIVNDFQKGDIAEGYSVSREKKESFPLTVTSAQKNPTAFYLCASSIRTGGFFGHLSYEQYFGPGTRLTVT.

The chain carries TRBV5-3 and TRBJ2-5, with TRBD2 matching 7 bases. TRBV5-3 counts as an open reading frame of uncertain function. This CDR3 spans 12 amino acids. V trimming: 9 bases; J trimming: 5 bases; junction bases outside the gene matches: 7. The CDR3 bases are TGTGCCAAAGAGAGGGAGGGTGAGACCCAGTACTTC. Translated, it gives CAKEREGETQYF.

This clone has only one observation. The CDR3 DNA reads as TGTGCCAGCAGGGGGACAGGGGCCGGGAATGAAAAACTGTTTTTT. This codes for CASRGTGAGNEKLFF. The chain joins TRBV28 to TRBJ1-4; 10 bases line up with TRBD1. The germline V gene encodes CDR1 MDHEN and CDR2 SYDVKM. This CDR3 spans 15 amino acids. V shed 6 bases and J 5 bases; nucleotides not matched to a gene: 6.

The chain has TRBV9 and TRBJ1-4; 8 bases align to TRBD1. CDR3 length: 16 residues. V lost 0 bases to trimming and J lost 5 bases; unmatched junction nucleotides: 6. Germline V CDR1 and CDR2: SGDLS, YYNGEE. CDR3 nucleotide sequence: TGTGCCAGCAGCGTAGGCCCAGCAGGGGGCAATGAAAAACTGTTTTTT. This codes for CASSVGPAGGNEKLFF.

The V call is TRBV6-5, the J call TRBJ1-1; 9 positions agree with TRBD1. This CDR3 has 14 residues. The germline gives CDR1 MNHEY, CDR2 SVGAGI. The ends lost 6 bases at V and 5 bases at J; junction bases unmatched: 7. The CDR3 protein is CASSLDRGWTEAFF. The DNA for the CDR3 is TGTGCCAGCAGCCTCGACAGGGGGTGGACTGAAGCTTTCTTT.

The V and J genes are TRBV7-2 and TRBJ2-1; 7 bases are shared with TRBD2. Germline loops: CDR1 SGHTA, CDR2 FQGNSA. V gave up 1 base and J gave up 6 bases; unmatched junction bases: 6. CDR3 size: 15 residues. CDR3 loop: CASSLVGPSGNEQFF. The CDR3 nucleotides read TGTGCCAGCAGCTTAGTTGGTCCTAGCGGCAATGAGCAGTTCTTC.

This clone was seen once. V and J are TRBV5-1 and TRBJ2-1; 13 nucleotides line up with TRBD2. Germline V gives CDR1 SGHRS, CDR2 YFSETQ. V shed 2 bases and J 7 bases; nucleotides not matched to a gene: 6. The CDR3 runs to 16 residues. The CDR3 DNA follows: TGCGCCAGCAGCTTAAACGGACTAGCGGGAGTTAATGAGCAGTTCTTC. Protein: CASSLNGLAGVNEQFF.

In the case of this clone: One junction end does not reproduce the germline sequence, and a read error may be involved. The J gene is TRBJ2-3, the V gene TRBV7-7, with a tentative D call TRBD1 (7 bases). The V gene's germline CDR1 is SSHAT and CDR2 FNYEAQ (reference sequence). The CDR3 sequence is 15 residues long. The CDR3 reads CASSGGTASTDTQYF. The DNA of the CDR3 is TGTGCTAGCAGCGGAGGGACAGCAAGCACAGATACGCAGTATTTT.

This chain's CDR3 is CAISESGAGFGYTF. The CDR3 DNA reads as TGTGCCATCAGTGAGTCGGGGGCAGGGTTTGGCTACACCTTC. The chain uses TRBV10-3 and TRBJ1-2; possible D gene TRBD1, 6 bases. Trimming cost V 0 bases and J 7 bases, with 12 bases left between them. Per germline, CDR1 ENHRY and CDR2 SYGVKD. The CDR3 sequence is 14 residues long.